This entry features one T cell receptor beta chain sequence. The specificity of this receptor is unknown. Base qualities were left out, and no much larger clone turns up one base away. The sample belongs to a study of OX40 agonist ivuxolimab in advanced cancers. Notes on the research overall: Ivuxolimab, which targeted the costimulatory receptor OX40 (CD134), was an agonistic, fully human IgG2 monoclonal antibody. The paper describes the monotherapy dose-escalation part (N of about 47 patients) of the phase I trial of ivuxolimab. A male proportion of nearly 85% and a mean age of 60 years, ranging from 23 to 79, were recorded for the dose-escalation cohort. Peripheral TCRbeta sequencing was intended to test whether TCR sequence diversity was altered and clonal T-cell expansion was caused by ivuxolimab. Prior anti-PD-1, anti-PD-L1 or anti-CTLA-4 therapy was permitted, and checkpoint inhibitors had been received by less than 45% of dose-escalation patients. Of the approximately 53 patients in dose escalation, about 20 had hepatocellular carcinoma, approximately 15 had melanoma, 9 had renal cell carcinoma and 9 had head and neck cancer. Intravenous ivuxolimab was administered to patients every 2 weeks at six dose levels: 0.01, 0.1, 0.3, 1.5, 3 and 10 mg/kg. Partial responses occurred in three dose-escalation patients: two with cutaneous melanoma and one with hepatocellular carcinoma.

To sequence the TCRbeta CDR3 region, genomic DNA was isolated from the sorted cells. The immunoSEQ Assay was used for sequencing of TCRbeta CDR3 regions. Drawn from immuneACCESS, this table holds only the in-frame rearrangements with V and J called that TCRdb kept. Clones are partly lost; checked studies trace under half to an unresolved V gene and leave the rest unexplained. The sample has tens of thousands of clones on record, 75% to 90% of them singletons. The ten top clones hold roughly 4.1% of the sample. The germline V gene supplies CDR1 MNHEY and CDR2 SVGAGI. Relative to germline, V is 7 bases shorter and J is 6 bases shorter, with 12 bases between their ends. Including cysteine and phenylalanine, the CDR3 has 12 amino acids. Only the CDR3 DNA stays, 36 bases, in frame from base 1. The study at large found these results: At doses of 0.1 to 3.0 mg/kg, clonal expansion of both CD4+ and CD8+ T cells in blood was seen between baseline and week 6. In the 0.1-3.0 mg/kg groups, partial responders were among the patients with the lowest normalized peripheral clonal expansion, particularly in CD8+ T cells. Low levels of normalized T-cell clonal expansion were also shown by some nonresponding patients. Which antigens the clonally expanded peripheral T cells were specific for was not determined. After ivuxolimab, expanded clones were on average more numerous among CD8+ T cells than among CD4+ T cells.

The trial excluded patients who had a history of autoimmune disease or who were on systemic immunosuppression. Peripheral blood for TCR sequencing was drawn from every dose cohort at baseline, at cycle 4 day 1 and at cycle 7 day 1. Samples were obtained from an open-label, multicenter, first-in-human phase I dose-escalation trial of ivuxolimab. Adults with locally advanced or metastatic head and neck squamous cell, hepatocellular, melanoma or renal cell carcinoma were enrolled in the trial. CD4+ and CD8+ T cells were sorted separately from peripheral blood before TCR sequencing. The starting material was CD4+ or CD8+ T cells sorted from blood, obtained in a trial of the OX40 agonist ivuxolimab. This clonotype originated in an adult with an advanced solid tumor such as melanoma, head and neck, liver or kidney cancer. This chain is built from TRBV6-5 and TRBJ1-2; a tentative D match to TRBD1 spans 5 bases. The CDR3 region has the sequence CASTEAGDGYTF. The DNA reads as follows: TGTGCCAGCACTGAAGCGGGGGATGGCTACACCTTC.